The TCR beta chain described here comes from a study of T cells in Graves' hyperthyroidism and ophthalmopathy. About the study: The authors collected peripheral blood at initial diagnosis, before any treatment.

The V gene's germline CDR1 is KGHSH and CDR2 LQKENI. V was pared by 3 bases and J by 4 bases, with 19 bases between. This CDR3 comprises 16 residues. The CDR3 regions of TCR beta were amplified from RNA transcripts. HTBI primers were the set used in a first-round RT-PCR of the TCR CDR3. TCRdb analysed the multiplex PCR reads with MiXCR anew, one entry per CDR3 protein. The sample records about 400,000 distinct CDR3 sequences, about 13% being singletons. This clonotype was obtained from a woman under 30 with Graves' hyperthyroidism. The chain employs TRBV18 and TRBJ2-7, with D perhaps TRBD1 or TRBD2 (5 bases each). Sequencing used blood. The CDR3 protein is CASSPPGRRDEYEQYF. For the CDR3, the DNA is TGTGCCAGCTCACCGCCCGGGCGACGGGACGAATACGAGCAGTACTTC.